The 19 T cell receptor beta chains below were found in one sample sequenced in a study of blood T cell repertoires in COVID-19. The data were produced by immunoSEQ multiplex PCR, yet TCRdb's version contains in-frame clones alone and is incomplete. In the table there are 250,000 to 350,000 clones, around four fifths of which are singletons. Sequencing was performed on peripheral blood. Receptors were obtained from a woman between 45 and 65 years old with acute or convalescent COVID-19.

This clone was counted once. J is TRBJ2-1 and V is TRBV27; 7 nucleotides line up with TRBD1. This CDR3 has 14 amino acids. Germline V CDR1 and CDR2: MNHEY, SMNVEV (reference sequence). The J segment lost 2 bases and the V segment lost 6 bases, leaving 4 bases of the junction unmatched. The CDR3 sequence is CASRGQFAYNEQFF. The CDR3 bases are TGTGCCAGCAGGGGACAGTTTGCCTACAATGAGCAGTTCTTC.

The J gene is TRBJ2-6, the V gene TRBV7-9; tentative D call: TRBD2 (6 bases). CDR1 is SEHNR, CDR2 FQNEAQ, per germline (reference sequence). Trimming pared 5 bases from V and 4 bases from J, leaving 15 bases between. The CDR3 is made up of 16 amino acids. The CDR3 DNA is TGTGCCAGCAGCCCGGAGGGGCTGGGAGGGGCCAACGTCCTGACTTTC. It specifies CASSPEGLGGANVLTF.

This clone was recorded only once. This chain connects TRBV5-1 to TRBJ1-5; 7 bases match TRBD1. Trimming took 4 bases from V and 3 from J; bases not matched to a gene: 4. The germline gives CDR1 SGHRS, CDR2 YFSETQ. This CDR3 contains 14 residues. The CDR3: CASSPGQINQPQHF. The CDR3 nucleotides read TGCGCCAGCAGCCCGGGACAGATCAATCAGCCCCAGCATTTT. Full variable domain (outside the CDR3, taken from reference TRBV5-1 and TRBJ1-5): KAGVTQTPRYLIKTRGQQVTLSCSPISGHRSVSWYQQTPGQGLQFLFEYFSETQRNKGNFPGRFSGRQFSNSRSEMNVSTLELGDSALYLCASSPGQINQPQHFGDGTRLSIL.

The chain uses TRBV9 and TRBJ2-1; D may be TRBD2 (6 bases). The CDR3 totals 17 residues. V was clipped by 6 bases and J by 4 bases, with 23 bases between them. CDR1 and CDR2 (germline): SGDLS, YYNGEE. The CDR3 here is CASTQHAGAGLYNEQFF. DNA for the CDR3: TGTGCCAGCACCCAACACGCAGGCGCGGGACTTTACAATGAGCAGTTCTTC.

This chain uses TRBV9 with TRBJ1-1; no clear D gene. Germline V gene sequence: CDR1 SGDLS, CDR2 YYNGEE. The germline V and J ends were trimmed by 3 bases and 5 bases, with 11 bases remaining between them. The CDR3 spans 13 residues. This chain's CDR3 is CASSASLRTEAFF. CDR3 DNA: TGTGCCAGCAGCGCCAGCCTGAGGACTGAAGCTTTCTTT. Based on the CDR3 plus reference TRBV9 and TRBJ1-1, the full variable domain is DSGVTQTPKHLITATGQRVTLRCSPRSGDLSVYWYQQSLDQGLQFLIQYYNGEERAKGNILERFSAQQFPDLHSELNLSSLELGDSALYFCASSASLRTEAFFGQGTRLTVV.

CDR3 coding DNA: TGTGCCAGCAGTTCAACAGGGAACACTGAAGCTTTCTTT. The encoded protein is CASSSTGNTEAFF. The rearrangement uses TRBV27 and TRBJ1-1, with TRBD1 as a possible D gene (5 bases). V was trimmed by 4 bases and J by 1 base, leaving 7 bases between them. This CDR3 is 13 amino acids long. Germline loops: CDR1 MNHEY, CDR2 SMNVEV (reference sequence).

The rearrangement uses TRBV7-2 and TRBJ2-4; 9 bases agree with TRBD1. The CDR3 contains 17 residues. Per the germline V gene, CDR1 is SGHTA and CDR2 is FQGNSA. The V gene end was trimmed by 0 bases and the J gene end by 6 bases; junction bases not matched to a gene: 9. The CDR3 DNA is TGTGCCAGCAGCTTAGCACAGGGGGCGGGACAAACAAACATTCAGTACTTC. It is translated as CASSLAQGAGQTNIQYF.

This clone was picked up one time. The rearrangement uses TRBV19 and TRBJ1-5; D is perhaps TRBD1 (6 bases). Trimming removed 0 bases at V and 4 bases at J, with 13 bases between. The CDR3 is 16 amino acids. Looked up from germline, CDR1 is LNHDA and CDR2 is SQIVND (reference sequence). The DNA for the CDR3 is TGTGCCAGTAGTATAGATCACCAGGGGTATAATCAGCCCCAGCATTTT. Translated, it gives CASSIDHQGYNQPQHF.

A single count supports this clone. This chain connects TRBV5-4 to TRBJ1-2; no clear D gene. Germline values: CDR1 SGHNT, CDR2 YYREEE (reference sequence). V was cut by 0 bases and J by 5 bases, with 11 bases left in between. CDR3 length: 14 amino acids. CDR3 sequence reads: CASSLAGSQYGYTF. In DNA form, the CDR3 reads TGTGCCAGCAGCTTGGCCGGGTCTCAGTATGGCTACACCTTC.

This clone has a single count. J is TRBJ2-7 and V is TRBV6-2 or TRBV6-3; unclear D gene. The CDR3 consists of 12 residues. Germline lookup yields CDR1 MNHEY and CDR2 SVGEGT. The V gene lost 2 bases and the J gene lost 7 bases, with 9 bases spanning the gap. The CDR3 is CASSYTTGEQYF. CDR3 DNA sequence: TGTGCCAGCAGTTACACCACCGGGGAGCAGTACTTC.

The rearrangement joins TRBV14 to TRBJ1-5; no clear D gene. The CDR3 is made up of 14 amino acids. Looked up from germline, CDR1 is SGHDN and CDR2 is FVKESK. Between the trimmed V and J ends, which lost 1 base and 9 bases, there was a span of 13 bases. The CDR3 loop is CASSQGIGVGPQHF. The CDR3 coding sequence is TGTGCCAGCAGCCAAGGGATTGGAGTGGGGCCCCAGCATTTT.

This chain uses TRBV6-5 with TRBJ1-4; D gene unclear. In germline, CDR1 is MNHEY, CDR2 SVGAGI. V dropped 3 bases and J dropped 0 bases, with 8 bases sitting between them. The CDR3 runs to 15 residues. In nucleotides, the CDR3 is TGTGCCAGCAGTTATTCCGCTACAACTAATGAAAAACTGTTTTTT. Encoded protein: CASSYSATTNEKLFF.

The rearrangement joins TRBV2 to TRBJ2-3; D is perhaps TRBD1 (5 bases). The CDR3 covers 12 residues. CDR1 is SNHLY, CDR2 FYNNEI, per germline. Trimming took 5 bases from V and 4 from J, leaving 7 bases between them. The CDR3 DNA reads TGTGCCAGCAGTCAGGGCCCAGATACGCAGTATTTT. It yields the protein CASSQGPDTQYF.

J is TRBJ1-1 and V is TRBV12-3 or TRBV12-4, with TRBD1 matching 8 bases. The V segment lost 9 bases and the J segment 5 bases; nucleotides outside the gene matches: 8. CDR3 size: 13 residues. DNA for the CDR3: TGTGCCAGTACCGACAGGGGAGGAACTGAAGCTTTCTTT. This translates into CASTDRGGTEAFF.

CDR3 sequence (DNA): TGTGCCAGCAGCACTTCTATGACAGTTAGCAATCAGCCCCAGCATTTT. Translating gives CASSTSMTVSNQPQHF. The rearrangement joins TRBV21-1 to TRBJ1-5; the DNA was not compared with TRBD1, the D call given in the table. TRBV21-1 is designated a pseudogene. CDR3 length equals 16 residues.

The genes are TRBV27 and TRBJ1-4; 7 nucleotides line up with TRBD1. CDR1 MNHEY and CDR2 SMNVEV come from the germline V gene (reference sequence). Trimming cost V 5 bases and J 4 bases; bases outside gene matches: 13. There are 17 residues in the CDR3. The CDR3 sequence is CASSPMGPTGLNEKLFF. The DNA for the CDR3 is TGTGCCAGCAGTCCAATGGGGCCGACAGGGCTTAATGAAAAACTGTTTTTT.

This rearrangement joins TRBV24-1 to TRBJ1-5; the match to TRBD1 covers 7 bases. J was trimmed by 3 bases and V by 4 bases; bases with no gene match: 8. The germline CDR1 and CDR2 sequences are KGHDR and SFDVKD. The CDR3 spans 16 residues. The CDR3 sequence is CATSDAGTENNQPQHF. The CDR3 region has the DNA TGTGCCACCAGTGACGCCGGGACAGAAAACAATCAGCCCCAGCATTTT.

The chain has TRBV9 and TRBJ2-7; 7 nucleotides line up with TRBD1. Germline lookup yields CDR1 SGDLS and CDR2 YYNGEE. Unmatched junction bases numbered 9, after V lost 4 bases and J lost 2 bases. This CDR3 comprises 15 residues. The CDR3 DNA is TGTGCCAGCAGCCCCTCCGGGACAGCGGCCTACGAGCAGTACTTC. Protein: CASSPSGTAAYEQYF.

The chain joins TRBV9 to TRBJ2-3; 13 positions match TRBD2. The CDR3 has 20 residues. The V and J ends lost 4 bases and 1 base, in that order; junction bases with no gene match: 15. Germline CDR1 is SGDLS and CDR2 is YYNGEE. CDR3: CASSPYQNSGLAGRTDTQYF. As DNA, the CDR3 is TGTGCCAGCAGCCCGTACCAGAATTCGGGACTAGCGGGGCGCACAGATACGCAGTATTTT.